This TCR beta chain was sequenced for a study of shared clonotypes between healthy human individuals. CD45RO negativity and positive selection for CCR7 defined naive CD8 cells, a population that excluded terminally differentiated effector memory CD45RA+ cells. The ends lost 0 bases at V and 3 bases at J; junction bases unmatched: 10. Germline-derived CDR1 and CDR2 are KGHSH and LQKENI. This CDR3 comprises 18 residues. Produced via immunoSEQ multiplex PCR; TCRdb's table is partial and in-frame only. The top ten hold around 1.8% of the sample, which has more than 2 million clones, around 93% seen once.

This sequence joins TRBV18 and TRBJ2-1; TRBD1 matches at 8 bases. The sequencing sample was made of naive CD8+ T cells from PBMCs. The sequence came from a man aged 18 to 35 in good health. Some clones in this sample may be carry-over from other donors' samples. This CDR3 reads CASSPPRDRIYNYNEQFF. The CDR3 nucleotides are TGTGCCAGCTCACCACCTAGGGACAGGATCTATAACTACAATGAGCAGTTCTTC.